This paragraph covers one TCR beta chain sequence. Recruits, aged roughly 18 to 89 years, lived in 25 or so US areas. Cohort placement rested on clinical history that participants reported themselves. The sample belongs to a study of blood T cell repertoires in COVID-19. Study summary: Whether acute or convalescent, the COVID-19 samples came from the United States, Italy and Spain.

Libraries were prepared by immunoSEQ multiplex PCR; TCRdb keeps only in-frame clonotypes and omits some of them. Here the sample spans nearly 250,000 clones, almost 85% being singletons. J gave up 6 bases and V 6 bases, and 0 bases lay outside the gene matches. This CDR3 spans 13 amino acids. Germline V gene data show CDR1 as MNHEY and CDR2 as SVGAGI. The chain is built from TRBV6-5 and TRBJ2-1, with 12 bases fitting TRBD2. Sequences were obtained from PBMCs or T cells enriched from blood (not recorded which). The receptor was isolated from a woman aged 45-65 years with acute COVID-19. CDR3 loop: CASRTSGGNEQFF. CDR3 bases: TGTGCCAGCAGGACTAGCGGGGGCAATGAGCAGTTCTTC.